The TCR beta chain described here comes from a study of blood T cells in healthy people across ages. Whole-study findings and limits: Unsorted PBMCs blocked a conclusive comparison of naive and antigen-experienced cells.

The authors ran a second PCR of roughly 6 to 11 cycles using a sample-barcoded 5' primer and a J-beta primer mix. Each CDR3 protein is one row after TCRdb ran MiXCR on the 5' RACE reads. The sample includes about 720,000 distinct CDR3 sequences, 22% of them seen just once. The sample holds one count of this clonotype. Its antigen is unknown. The V and J ends lost 3 bases and 4 bases, in that order; junction bases with no gene match: 6. This CDR3 has 16 residues. The germline V gene has CDR1 PRHDT and CDR2 FYEKMQ (reference sequence). V gene TRBV13 combines with J gene TRBJ2-5, with 12 bases aligning to TRBD1. The sequenced sample consisted of blood. The clonotype comes from a man between 65 and 85 years old in good health. CDR3 region: CASSLGQGAPIETQYF. The DNA for the CDR3 is TGTGCCAGCAGCTTGGGACAGGGGGCTCCAATAGAGACCCAGTACTTC.